A single sample is the source of the 22 T cell receptor beta chains below, sequenced in a study of CD8 T cells in Susac syndrome. RNA in amounts of roughly 0.5 to 1 ug was reverse transcribed with random hexamers. TCRdb re-derived calls from the immunoSEQ multiplex PCR reads in MiXCR, one entry per CDR3 protein. The repertoire holds about 150,000 distinct CDR3 sequences, with nearly 97% as singletons. The sample taken for sequencing was CD8+ T cells from PBMCs. These receptors were taken from a human donor with multiple sclerosis.

The chain uses TRBV14 and TRBJ2-1, with D possibly matching TRBD2 (6 bases). Germline CDR1 and CDR2: SGHDN and FVKESK. Between the trimmed V and J ends, which lost 6 bases and 8 bases, there was a span of 14 bases. The CDR3 totals 13 residues. The chain's CDR3 is CASSRGRRDEQFF. CDR3 DNA: TGTGCCAGCAGTCGCGGTCGGAGGGATGAGCAGTTCTTC. Full variable domain (missing parts from reference TRBV14 and TRBJ2-1): EAGVTQFPSHSVIEKGQTVTLRCDPISGHDNLYWYRRVMGKEIKFLLHFVKESKQDESGMPNNRFLAERTGGTYSTLKVQPAELEDSGVYFCASSRGRRDEQFFGPGTRLTVL.

The V gene is TRBV12-3 or TRBV12-4, the J gene TRBJ2-3; D not resolved. Trimming stripped 2 bases from V and 4 bases from J, with 13 bases between. The CDR3 sequence is 15 residues long. The CDR3 bases are TGTGCCAGCAGTTTACTGGGTGGTGGGGCAGATACGCAGTATTTT. It encodes CASSLLGGGADTQYF.

This clonotype was seen once. The chain is built from TRBV20-1 and TRBJ2-7; no firm D call. Germline CDR1 and CDR2: DFQATT and SNEGSKA (reference sequence). V lost 4 bases and J 2 bases, leaving 12 bases between the germline ends. The CDR3 has 13 residues. The CDR3 reads CSANPDSTYEQYF. CDR3 coding DNA: TGCAGTGCTAACCCCGACTCAACCTACGAGCAGTACTTC.

This chain connects TRBV25-1 to TRBJ2-1; D is unresolved. The V gene lost 4 bases and the J gene lost 9 bases, with 13 bases spanning the gap. The CDR3 sequence is 13 residues long. Germline V gene lookup returns CDR1 MGHDK and CDR2 SYGVNS. As DNA, the CDR3 is TGTGCCAGCAGTGTGGGTGGTGCGGTTGAGCAGTTCTTC. Encoded protein: CASSVGGAVEQFF.

The chain links TRBV3-1 to TRBJ2-6, with TRBD1 as a possible D gene (6 bases). The ends were cut back, 5 bases at V and 4 bases at J, with 15 bases in the middle. The CDR3 totals 16 residues. In germline, CDR1 is LGHDT, CDR2 YNNKEL (reference sequence). As DNA, the CDR3 is TGTGCCAGCAGCGTCGTCCAGGGGCTCGGGGCCAACGTCCTGACTTTC. It codes for CASSVVQGLGANVLTF.

The chain has TRBV7-2 and TRBJ2-3, with 12 bases aligning to TRBD2. V was pared by 5 bases and J by 4 bases, with 13 bases of the junction left unmatched. The CDR3 sequence is 18 residues long. Germline lookup yields CDR1 SGHTA and CDR2 FQGNSA. CDR3 sequence: CASSPSWASGGAADTQYF. CDR3 in DNA: TGTGCCAGCAGCCCATCATGGGCTAGCGGGGGGGCAGCAGATACGCAGTATTTT.

The rearrangement joins TRBV18 to TRBJ2-1; no clear D gene. This CDR3 is built from 13 residues. Trimming stripped 2 bases from V and 8 bases from J, with 10 bases between. Germline loops: CDR1 KGHSH, CDR2 LQKENI. CDR3 amino acids: CASSPMRGYEQFF. CDR3 nucleotide sequence: TGTGCCAGCTCACCAATGAGAGGTTATGAGCAGTTCTTC.

The V and J genes are TRBV30 and TRBJ1-5; D not resolved. Germline lookup yields CDR1 GTSNPN and CDR2 SVGIG (reference sequence). The V and J ends lost 0 bases and 1 base respectively, with 4 bases between them. CDR3 length: 13 amino acids. The CDR3 DNA follows: TGTGCCTGGAGTGTGGGGAGCAATCAGCCCCAGCATTTT. Protein: CAWSVGSNQPQHF.

This rearrangement joins TRBV5-7 to TRBJ1-2, with D hard to call. TRBV5-7 is sorted into the ORF group, with uncertain function. This CDR3 spans 14 amino acids. The V end was cut by 5 bases, the J end by 6 bases, with 17 bases between. CDR3 region: CASRQRVVPHGYTF. The DNA of the CDR3 is TGTGCCAGCAGACAGAGGGTGGTGCCACATGGCTACACCTTC.

This chain uses TRBV3-1 with TRBJ2-3; TRBD2 matches at 11 bases. Germline V CDR1 and CDR2: LGHDT, YNNKEL (reference sequence). This CDR3 has 19 residues. The trim removed 2 bases at V and 5 bases at J, leaving 15 bases unmatched. The CDR3 nucleotides are TGTGCCAGCAGCCAACTCACCCCCACTAGCGGGGGAGGGGGAGATACGCAGTATTTT. Protein: CASSQLTPTSGGGGDTQYF.

The chain has TRBV9 and TRBJ2-1, with 7 bases matching TRBD2. The junction had 6 bases not matched to a gene; V was cut back by 5 bases and J by 7 bases. Germline CDR1 is SGDLS and CDR2 is YYNGEE. This CDR3 is built from 13 residues. The CDR3 loop reads CASRGEGRNEQFF. CDR3 DNA: TGTGCCAGCAGAGGGGAGGGGAGAAATGAGCAGTTCTTC.

A few counts support this clonotype. The genes are TRBV30 and TRBJ2-7; no reliable D call. The length of the CDR3 is 13 residues. CDR1 GTSNPN and CDR2 SVGIG come from the germline V gene (reference sequence). V was trimmed by 3 bases and J by 3 bases, leaving 12 bases between them. The CDR3 nucleotides read TGTGCCTGGAGGGAAGACGTAAGCTACGAGCAGTACTTC. Its protein is CAWREDVSYEQYF.

The V and J genes are TRBV18 and TRBJ2-1; unclear D gene. The CDR3 length is 16 residues. The germline gives CDR1 KGHSH, CDR2 LQKENI. The V end was cut by 0 bases, the J end by 3 bases, with 12 bases between. As DNA, the CDR3 is TGTGCCAGCTCACCACCTACGGGCCCCCACTACAATGAGCAGTTCTTC. As protein: CASSPPTGPHYNEQFF.

Only one count was recorded for this clonotype. This chain connects TRBV5-1 to TRBJ2-1; D may be TRBD2 (7 bases). Germline CDR1 SGHRS, CDR2 YFSETQ. There are 13 residues in the CDR3. Trimming took off 4 bases at V and 9 bases at J, with 14 bases between the two ends. In nucleotides, the CDR3 is TGCGCCAGCAGCACCCGGGGGGCAGGTGAGCAGTTCTTC. This codes for CASSTRGAGEQFF.

For this clonotype: Germline and junction disagree at one end, which may indicate a read error. The J gene is TRBJ2-4, the V gene TRBV27; weak D call: TRBD1 (5 bases). Germline lookup yields CDR1 MNHEY and CDR2 SMNVEV (reference sequence). The CDR3 runs to 14 residues. The CDR3 DNA sequence: TGTGCCAGCAGTACAGGACACGCCAAACACATTCAGTACTTC. Protein: CASSTGHAKHIQYF.

In its sample, this clonotype was seen once. The CDR3 reads CASSVGGYTEAFF. The DNA of the CDR3 is TGTGCCAGCAGCGTAGGGGGGTACACTGAAGCTTTCTTT. The chain couples TRBV9 to TRBJ1-1; possibly TRBD1 for D (5 bases). Germline V CDR1 and CDR2: SGDLS, YYNGEE. The CDR3 is 13 amino acids. The ends were cut back, 0 bases at V and 3 bases at J, with 6 bases in the middle.

The genes are TRBV7-9 and TRBJ1-1; D is unclear. This CDR3 is built from 13 residues. V was cut by 3 bases and J by 1 base, with 6 bases left in between. Per the germline V gene, CDR1 is SEHNR and CDR2 is FQNEAQ (reference sequence). In DNA, the CDR3 is TGTGCCAGCAGCTTGTACAGGAACACTGAAGCTTTCTTT. Its protein product is CASSLYRNTEAFF.

The chain couples TRBV29-1 to TRBJ2-6, with TRBD1 identical over 9 bases. Germline-derived CDR1 and CDR2 are SQVTM and ANQGSEA. V lost 6 bases and J lost 0; bases outside the gene matches: 3. This CDR3 is built from 15 residues. For the CDR3, the DNA is TGCAGCGTCGAGGACAGGGGCTCTGGGGCCAACGTCCTGACTTTC. Amino acid sequence: CSVEDRGSGANVLTF.

The chain carries TRBV20-1 and TRBJ2-4, with D perhaps TRBD1 or TRBD2 (5 bases each). The V gene's germline CDR1 is DFQATT and CDR2 SNEGSKA (reference sequence). Trimming cost V 5 bases and J 5 bases, with 16 bases left between them. The CDR3 covers 14 residues. This CDR3 reads CSALDQEGQNIQYF. CDR3 coding DNA: TGCAGTGCTCTGGACCAAGAGGGGCAAAACATTCAGTACTTC.

This clonotype occurred a few times. The chain joins TRBV7-2 to TRBJ1-5; D is unclear. Germline CDR1 is SGHTA and CDR2 is FQGNSA. V lost 1 base, J lost 0 bases, and 1 base lay in between. The CDR3 loop spans 13 amino acids. The DNA of the CDR3 is TGTGCCAGCAGCTTAGATAGCAATCAGCCCCAGCATTTT. This gives the protein CASSLDSNQPQHF.

V gene TRBV12-5 combines with J gene TRBJ2-5; a possible D gene is TRBD2 (5 bases). The CDR3 is made up of 12 amino acids. With 1 base removed from V and 7 bases from J, the gap between germline ends came to 7 bases. Per the germline V gene, CDR1 is LGHNT and CDR2 is FRNRAP. CDR3 sequence (DNA): TGTGCTAGTGGTTTGGCCCGGGGGACCCAGTACTTC. This sequence encodes CASGLARGTQYF.

V is TRBV5-4 and J is TRBJ1-5; possible D gene TRBD1, 5 bases. V was shortened by 4 bases and J by 1 base, with 12 bases between the two germline ends. The CDR3 consists of 15 residues. Germline V lookup: CDR1 SGHNT, CDR2 YYREEE (reference sequence). CDR3 DNA sequence: TGTGCCAGCAGCCCGGGACCGCTGAGCAATCAGCCCCAGCATTTT. Encoded protein: CASSPGPLSNQPQHF.